This T cell receptor beta chain was identified during a study of blood T cell repertoires in COVID-19. Only in-frame clones appear in the TCRdb table, and some are missing; sequencing was by immunoSEQ multiplex PCR. Of 210,000 or so clones in the sample, roughly 90% were seen once. V was cut by 0 bases and J by 3 bases, with 8 bases left in between. The CDR3 extends over 14 amino acids. Germline V gene data show CDR1 as LNHNV and CDR2 as YYDKDF (reference sequence). The sample taken for sequencing was peripheral blood. The receptor comes from a woman between 40 and 55 years old with acute or convalescent COVID-19. V gene TRBV15 combines with J gene TRBJ1-1; D might be TRBD1 (5 bases). DNA for the CDR3: TGTGCCACCAGCAGAGATCCGGGGGACACTGAAGCTTTCTTT. Amino acids: CATSRDPGDTEAFF.